These 10 T cell receptor beta chains originate from one sample sequenced in a study of liver allograft versus peripheral blood T cells. In the study overall: Within transplanted livers, the T cell receptor repertoires were examined and compared against the repertoires present in the peripheral blood of liver transplant recipients.

TCRdb re-called the reads through MiXCR, storing one row per CDR3 protein. This sample yields nearly 3,000 distinct CDR3 sequences, of which around 16% are seen a single time; approximately 6.3% belongs to the top ten. These receptor sequences come from a human patient who had a liver transplant. Certain T cells may be donor cells from the graft.

This clonotype is deemed medium-sized. Sequence at one end of the junction differs from germline and may be a read error. The chain links TRBV18 to TRBJ1-2, with 8 bases fitting TRBD1. In germline, CDR1 is KGHSH, CDR2 LQKENI. The CDR3 is made up of 12 amino acids. This chain's CDR3 is CASSQGTGGDTF. In DNA, the CDR3 is TGTGCCAGCTCACAGGGGACAGGTGGCGACACCTTC.

This chain uses TRBV12-3 or TRBV12-4 with TRBJ2-7; 8 nucleotides align to TRBD2. V was pared by 3 bases and J by 0 bases, with 7 bases of the junction left unmatched. CDR3 length: 16 residues. CDR3 sequence: CASSFGLAGISYEQYF. The CDR3 DNA follows: TGTGCCAGCAGTTTTGGGCTAGCGGGTATCTCCTACGAGCAGTACTTC.

By frequency in the sample, this clonotype is large. This chain connects TRBV6-1 to TRBJ1-5, with D perhaps matching TRBD1 (5 bases). Germline loops: CDR1 MNHNS, CDR2 SASEGT. CDR3 length: 13 amino acids. Trimming removed 3 bases at V and 4 bases at J, with 7 bases between. The CDR3 DNA is TGTGCCAGCAGTGAGGGACCTAATCAGCCCCAGCATTTT. Protein: CASSEGPNQPQHF.

This clonotype is labeled medium-sized. The chain joins TRBV6-1 to TRBJ2-3; D may match TRBD1 or TRBD2 (6 bases each). Germline CDR1 reads MNHNS; CDR2 reads SASEGT. The CDR3 length is 13 residues. Trimming shortened V by 8 bases and J by 5 bases, and 14 bases separated the two germline ends. CDR3 sequence (DNA): TGTGCCAGCGGGGGGCAGGTTCAAGATACGCAGTATTTT. Translation: CASGGQVQDTQYF.

By share, this clonotype counts as medium-sized. The chain carries TRBV6-6 and TRBJ2-2; D gene ambiguous. Between the trimmed V and J ends, which lost 2 bases and 8 bases, there was a span of 9 bases. CDR1 MNHNY and CDR2 SVGAGI come from the germline V gene (reference sequence). The CDR3 has 13 amino acids. CDR3 residues: CASSYKVTGELFF. The DNA for the CDR3 is TGTGCCAGCAGTTACAAAGTTACTGGGGAGCTGTTTTTT.

By its share, this clonotype is medium-sized. The V gene is TRBV27, the J gene TRBJ2-7; TRBD2 matches at 7 bases. This CDR3 comprises 13 residues. Germline V gives CDR1 MNHEY, CDR2 SMNVEV (reference sequence). The junction had 5 bases not matched to a gene; V was cut back by 6 bases and J by 3 bases. In DNA, the CDR3 is TGTGCCAGCAGAGGCGGGGGAATCTACGAGCAGTACTTC. Translated, it gives CASRGGGIYEQYF.

The chain recombines TRBV12-3 or TRBV12-4 with TRBJ2-1, with 7 bases matching TRBD1. The ends lost 6 bases at V and 15 bases at J; junction bases unmatched: 11. The CDR3 covers 12 residues. The DNA for the CDR3 is TGTGCCAGCAGCCGGGGACAGCTGGAACGGTTCTTC. It encodes CASSRGQLERFF.

In regard to this clonotype: A much bigger clone sits one base away, suggesting this may be a read error. The chain is built from TRBV18 and TRBJ2-7, with no clear D. There are 11 residues in the CDR3. Germline assignment: CDR1 KGHSH and CDR2 LQKENI. The CDR3 bases are TGTGACAGCTCCCTCTCCTACGAGCAGTACTTC. The encoded protein is CDSSLSYEQYF.

By proportion, this clonotype is medium-sized. The chain combines TRBV5-4 with TRBJ1-6; TRBD1 matches 9 bases. Per the germline V gene, CDR1 is SGHNT and CDR2 is YYREEE (reference sequence). Trimming at V came to 0 bases and at J to 5 bases, leaving 3 bases not matched to a gene. The CDR3 runs to 16 residues. CDR3 protein: CASSLGGQGDNSPLHF. For the CDR3, the DNA is TGTGCCAGCAGCTTGGGGGGACAGGGAGATAATTCACCCCTCCACTTT. The full variable domain, in which reference TRBV5-4 and TRBJ1-6 provide the parts outside the CDR3, is ETGVTQSPTHLIKTRGQQVTLRCSSQSGHNTVSWYQQALGQGPQFIFQYYREEENGRGNFPPRFSGLQFPNYSSELNVNALELDDSALYLCASSLGGQGDNSPLHFGNGTRLTVT.

This chain links TRBV6-5 with TRBJ1-1; D gene ambiguous. Per germline, CDR1 MNHEY and CDR2 SVGAGI. The CDR3 has 15 amino acids. Trimming removed 5 bases from V and 3 bases from J, with 16 bases in between. CDR3 sequence (DNA): TGTGCCAGCAGTCGTGGGATGGACCGAGACACTGAAGCTTTCTTT. Its protein is CASSRGMDRDTEAFF.